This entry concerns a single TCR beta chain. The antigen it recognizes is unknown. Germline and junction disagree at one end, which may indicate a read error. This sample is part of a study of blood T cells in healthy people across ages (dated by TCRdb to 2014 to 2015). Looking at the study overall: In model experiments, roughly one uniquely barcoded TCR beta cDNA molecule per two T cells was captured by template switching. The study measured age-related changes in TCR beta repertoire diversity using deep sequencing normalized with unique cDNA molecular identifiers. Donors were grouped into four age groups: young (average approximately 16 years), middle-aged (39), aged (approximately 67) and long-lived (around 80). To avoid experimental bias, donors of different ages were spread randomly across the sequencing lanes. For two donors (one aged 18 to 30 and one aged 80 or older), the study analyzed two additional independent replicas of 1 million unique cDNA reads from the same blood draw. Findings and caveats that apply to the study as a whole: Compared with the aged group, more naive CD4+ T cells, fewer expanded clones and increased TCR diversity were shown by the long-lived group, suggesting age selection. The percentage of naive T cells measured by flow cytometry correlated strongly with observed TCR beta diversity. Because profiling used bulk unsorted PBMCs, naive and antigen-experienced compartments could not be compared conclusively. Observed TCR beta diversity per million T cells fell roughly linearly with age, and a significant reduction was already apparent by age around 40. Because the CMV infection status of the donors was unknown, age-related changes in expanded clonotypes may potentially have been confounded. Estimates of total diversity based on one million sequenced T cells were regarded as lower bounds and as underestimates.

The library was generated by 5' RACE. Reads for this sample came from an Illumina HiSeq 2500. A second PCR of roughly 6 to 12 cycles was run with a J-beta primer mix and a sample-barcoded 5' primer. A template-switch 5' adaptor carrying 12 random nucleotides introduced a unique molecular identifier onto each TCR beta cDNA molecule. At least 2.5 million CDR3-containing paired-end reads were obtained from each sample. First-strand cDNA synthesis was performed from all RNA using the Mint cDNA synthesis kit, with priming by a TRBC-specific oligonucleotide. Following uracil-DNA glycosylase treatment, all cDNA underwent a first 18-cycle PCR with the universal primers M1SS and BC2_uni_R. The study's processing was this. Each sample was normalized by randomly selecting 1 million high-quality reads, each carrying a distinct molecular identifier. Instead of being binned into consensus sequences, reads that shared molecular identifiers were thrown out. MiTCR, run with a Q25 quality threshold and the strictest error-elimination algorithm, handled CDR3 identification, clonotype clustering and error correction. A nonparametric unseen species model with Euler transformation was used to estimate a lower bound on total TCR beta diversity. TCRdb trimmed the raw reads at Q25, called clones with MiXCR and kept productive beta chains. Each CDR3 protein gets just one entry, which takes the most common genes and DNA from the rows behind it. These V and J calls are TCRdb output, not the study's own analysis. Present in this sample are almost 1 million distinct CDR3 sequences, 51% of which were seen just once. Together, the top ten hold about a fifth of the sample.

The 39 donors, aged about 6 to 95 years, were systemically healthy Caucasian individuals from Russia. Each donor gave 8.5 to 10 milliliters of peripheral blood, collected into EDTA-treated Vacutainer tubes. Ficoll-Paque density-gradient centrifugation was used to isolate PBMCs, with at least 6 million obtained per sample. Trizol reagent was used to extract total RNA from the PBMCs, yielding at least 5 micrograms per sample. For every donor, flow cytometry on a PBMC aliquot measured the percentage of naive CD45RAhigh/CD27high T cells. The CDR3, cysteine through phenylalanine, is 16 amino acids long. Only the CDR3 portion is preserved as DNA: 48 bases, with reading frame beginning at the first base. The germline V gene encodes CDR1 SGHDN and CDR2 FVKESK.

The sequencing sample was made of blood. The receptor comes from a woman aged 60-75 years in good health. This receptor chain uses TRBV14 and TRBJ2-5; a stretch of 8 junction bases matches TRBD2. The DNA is TGTGCCAGCAGCCAAGATCTCGGGACTAGACAAGGGACCCAGTACTTC. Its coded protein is CASSQDLGTRQGTQYF.